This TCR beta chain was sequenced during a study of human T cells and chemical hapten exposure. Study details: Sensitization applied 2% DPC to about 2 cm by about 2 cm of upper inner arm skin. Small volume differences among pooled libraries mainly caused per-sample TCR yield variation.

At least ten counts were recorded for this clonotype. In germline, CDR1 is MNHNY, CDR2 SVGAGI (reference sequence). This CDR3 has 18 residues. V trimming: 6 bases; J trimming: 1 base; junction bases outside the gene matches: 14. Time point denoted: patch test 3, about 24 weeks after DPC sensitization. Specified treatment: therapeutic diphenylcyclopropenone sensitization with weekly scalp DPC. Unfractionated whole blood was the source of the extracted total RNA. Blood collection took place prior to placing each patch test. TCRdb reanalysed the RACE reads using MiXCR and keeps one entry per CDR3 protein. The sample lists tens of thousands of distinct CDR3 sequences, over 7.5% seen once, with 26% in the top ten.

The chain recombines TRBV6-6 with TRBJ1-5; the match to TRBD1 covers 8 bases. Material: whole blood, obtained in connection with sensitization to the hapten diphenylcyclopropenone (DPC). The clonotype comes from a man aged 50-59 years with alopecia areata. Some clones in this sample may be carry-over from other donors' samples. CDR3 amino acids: CASSQPTGAQSSNQPQHF. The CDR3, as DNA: TGTGCCAGCAGCCAACCGACAGGGGCCCAATCGAGCAATCAGCCCCAGCATTTT.